The 3 T cell receptor beta chains listed next were all sequenced from one sample in a study of blood T cell repertoires in COVID-19. TCRdb keeps only in-frame clones here, not all; method: immunoSEQ multiplex PCR. The sample contains a few hundred thousand clones, 90% of which appear only once. Sample: PBMCs or T cells enriched from blood (not recorded which). Receptor source: a woman under 30 with acute COVID-19.

The rearrangement links TRBV24-1 to TRBJ2-1; 7 bases match TRBD2. The CDR3 has 15 amino acids. The germline CDR1 and CDR2 sequences are KGHDR and SFDVKD. V was clipped by 0 bases and J by 5 bases; unmatched bases: 3. CDR3 in amino acids: CATSDLLAGDNEQFF. DNA of the CDR3: TGTGCCACCAGTGATTTGCTGGCGGGGGACAATGAGCAGTTCTTC.

This rearrangement joins TRBV9 to TRBJ2-1; 10 bases map to TRBD2. This CDR3 region has 15 residues. Trimming took 2 bases from V and 8 from J; bases not matched to a gene: 7. Germline V CDR1 and CDR2: SGDLS, YYNGEE. CDR3 in amino acids: CASSVASGSGDEQFF. DNA for the CDR3: TGTGCCAGCAGCGTCGCTAGCGGGAGTGGGGATGAGCAGTTCTTC.

This clone has more than one count but fewer than ten. The CDR3 protein is CATSDGSYEQYF. The CDR3 nucleotides are TGTGCCACCAGTGATGGCAGCTACGAGCAGTACTTC. The chain joins TRBV24-1 to TRBJ2-7; D remains ambiguous. Deletions cut 3 bases from V and 3 bases from J, with 5 bases between. Germline V lookup: CDR1 KGHDR, CDR2 SFDVKD. The CDR3 has 12 amino acids.